Ten or more counts support the clone carrying this T cell receptor (beta chain). This entry belongs to a study of T cells in Graves' hyperthyroidism and ophthalmopathy. This CDR3 comprises 15 residues. V was clipped by 5 bases and J by 0 bases, with 11 bases between them. TCR beta CDR3 regions were amplified from RNA. First-round RT-PCR of the TCR CDR3 relied on the HTBI primer set. TCRdb analysed the multiplex PCR reads with MiXCR anew, one entry per CDR3 protein. The repertoire holds hundreds of thousands of distinct CDR3 sequences, 14% seen once, with about 9.4% in the top ten. Input material: blood. The rearrangement links TRBV12-3 or TRBV12-4 to TRBJ1-5, with D perhaps TRBD1 (6 bases). This TCR came from a woman younger than 30 with Graves' hyperthyroidism. CDR3 DNA: TGTGCCAGCAGTCACAGGGTTCTTAGCAATCAGCCCCAGCATTTT. As protein: CASSHRVLSNQPQHF.